A selection of T cell receptor beta chains follows, all from one sample in a study of T cell changes during pregnancy in multiple sclerosis. The assay was immunoSEQ multiplex PCR, and TCRdb's table has in-frame clones only and misses some. The table lists around 78,000 clones, just over 90% of them singletons. The sample in question was peripheral blood, obtained in the second trimester of pregnancy. All receptors derive from a female donor with multiple sclerosis, enrolled in a pregnancy study. CDR3s include the opening cysteine and the closing phenylalanine or tryptophan. A D gene is named only where the DNA matches it firmly.

V: TRBV27; D: NA; CDR3: CASSPGFTTGELFF
V: TRBV5-6; D: NA; CDR3: CASRWGDSSYEQYF
V: TRBV19; D: NA; CDR3: CASSIGGVGSPLHF
V: TRBV9; D: TRBD1; CDR3: CASSNRDRGLLAEAFF
V: TRBV11-2; D: NA; CDR3: CASSLSWPGVPEAFF
V: TRBV18; D: NA; CDR3: CASSQDRVTEAFF
V: TRBV4-1; D: TRBD2; CDR3: CASSHVQRDNTQYF
V: TRBV6-5; D: NA; CDR3: CASSYSMGGSYGYTF
V: TRBV18; D: TRBD1; CDR3: CASSLGTATEAFF
V: TRBV6-5; D: TRBD1; CDR3: CASSSPDRDEQFF
V: TRBV2; D: TRBD2; CDR3: CASRGLAGTYNEQFF
V: TRBV7-9; D: NA; CDR3: CASSLFSNLLRYNEQFF
V: TRBV7-6; D: NA; CDR3: CASSPRGGIGNQPQHF
V: TRBV5-1; D: TRBD1; CDR3: CASSWTGSTEAFF
V: TRBV11-1; D: TRBD1; CDR3: CASSLDLGQGAYEQYF
V: TRBV10-3; D: TRBD1; CDR3: CAISPGQGSTNEKLFF
V: TRBV11-3; D: NA; CDR3: CASSERDIKEQFF
V: TRBV5-1; D: NA; CDR3: CASSSPLEAEGYTF
V: TRBV11-2; D: TRBD1; CDR3: CASSSRTGRNTEAFF
V: TRBV5-4; D: NA; CDR3: CASSLRGSYNEQFF